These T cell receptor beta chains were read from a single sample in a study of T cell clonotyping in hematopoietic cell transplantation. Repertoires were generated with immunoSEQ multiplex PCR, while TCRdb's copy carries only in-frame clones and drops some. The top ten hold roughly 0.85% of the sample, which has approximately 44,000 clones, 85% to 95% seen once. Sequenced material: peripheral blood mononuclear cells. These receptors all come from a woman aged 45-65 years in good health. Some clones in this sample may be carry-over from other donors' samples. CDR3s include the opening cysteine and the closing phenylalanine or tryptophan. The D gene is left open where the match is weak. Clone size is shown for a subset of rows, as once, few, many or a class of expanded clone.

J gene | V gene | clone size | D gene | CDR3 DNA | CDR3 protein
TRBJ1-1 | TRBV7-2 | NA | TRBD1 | TGTGCCAGCAGCTTCGCGGGACAGGGCAGAAGAACTGAAGCTTTCTTT | CASSFAGQGRRTEAFF
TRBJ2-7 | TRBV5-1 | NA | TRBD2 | TGCGCCAGCAGTACGGGGGGCTCCTACGAGCAGTACTTC | CASSTGGSYEQYF
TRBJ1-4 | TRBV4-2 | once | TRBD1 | TGTGCCAGCAGCCCTCCGGGACAGGGGGCTGAAAAACTGTTTTTT | CASSPPGQGAEKLFF
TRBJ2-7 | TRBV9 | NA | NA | TGTGCCAGCAGCGCCACGGCGGGAAACTACGAGCAGTACTTC | CASSATAGNYEQYF
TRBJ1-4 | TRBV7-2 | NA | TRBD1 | TGTGCCAGCAGCCTGCGGACAGGGTCGGATGAAAAACTGTTTTTT | CASSLRTGSDEKLFF
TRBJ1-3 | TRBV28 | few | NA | TGTGCCAGCAGTTTATCCGGCTCTGGAAACACCATATATTTT | CASSLSGSGNTIYF
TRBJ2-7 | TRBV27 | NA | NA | TGTGCCAGCAGTTTCGGGGATACCTACGAGCAGTACTTC | CASSFGDTYEQYF
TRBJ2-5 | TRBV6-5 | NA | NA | TGTGCCAGCAGTTACTCGATCCGGGATGTAAAAGAGACCCAGTACTTC | CASSYSIRDVKETQYF
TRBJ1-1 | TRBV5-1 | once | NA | TGCGCCAGCAGCTTGAGTGTGGACACTGAAGCTTTCTTT | CASSLSVDTEAFF
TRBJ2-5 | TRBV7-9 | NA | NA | TGTGCCAGCAGCTTAACTGGGGGCACAAAAGAGACCCAGTACTTC | CASSLTGGTKETQYF
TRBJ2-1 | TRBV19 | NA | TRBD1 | TGTGCCAGTAGTATTGGTATGATGGGTAGGACAGGGGCCACCAATGAGCAGTTCTTC | CASSIGMMGRTGATNEQFF
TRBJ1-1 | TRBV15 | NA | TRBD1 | TGTGCCACCAGCAGAGAGGGGACAGGGGGCAAACGCACTGAAGCTTTCTTT | CATSREGTGGKRTEAFF
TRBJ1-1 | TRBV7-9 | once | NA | TGTGCCAGCAGCTCTTGGGACAAATTGAACACTGAAGCTTTCTTT | CASSSWDKLNTEAFF
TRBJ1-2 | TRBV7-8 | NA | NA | TGTGCCAGCAGCTTAGAGCGGGCAGCAACTAACTATGGCTACACCTTC | CASSLERAATNYGYTF
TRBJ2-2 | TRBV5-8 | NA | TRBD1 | TGTGCCAGCAGCCATCCCTGGACAGGGTATAACACCGGGGAGCTGTTTTTT | CASSHPWTGYNTGELFF
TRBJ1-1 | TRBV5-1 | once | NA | TGCGCCAGCAGCACTTCCATGAACACTGAAGCTTTCTTT | CASSTSMNTEAFF
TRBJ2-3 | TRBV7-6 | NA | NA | TGTGCCAGCAGCTTAGCGTCTAGATCAGATACGCAGTATTTT | CASSLASRSDTQYF
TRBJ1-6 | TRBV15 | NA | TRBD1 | TGTGCCACCAGCAAATTAGACAGGGACAATTCACCCCTCCACTTT | CATSKLDRDNSPLHF
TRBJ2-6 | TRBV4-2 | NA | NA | TGTGCCAGCAGCATCCAACGAGGGCCCTCTGGGGCCAACGTCCTGACTTTC | CASSIQRGPSGANVLTF
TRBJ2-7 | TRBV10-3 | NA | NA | TGTGCCATCAGTGAGGGGGCTCGGTCTAACTCCTACGAGCAGTACTTC | CAISEGARSNSYEQYF
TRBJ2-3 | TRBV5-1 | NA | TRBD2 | TGCGCCAGCAGCCTGGGACTAGCACATGATACGCAGTATTTT | CASSLGLAHDTQYF
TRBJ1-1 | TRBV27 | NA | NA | TGTGCCAGCAGCCCCCGGGACAATTTAGGTCGAGTCACTGAAGCTTTCTTT | CASSPRDNLGRVTEAFF
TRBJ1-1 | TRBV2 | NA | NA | TGTGCCAGCAGTGAAGAGAGGAGGGAGGGTATGAACACTGAAGCTTTCTTT | CASSEERREGMNTEAFF
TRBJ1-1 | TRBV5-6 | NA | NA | TGTGCCAGCAGCTTTGACTACGCCGCTGAAGCTTTCTTT | CASSFDYAAEAFF
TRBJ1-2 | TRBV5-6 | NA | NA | TGTGCCAGCAGCTTGGAAGTGTTAGGCAACTATGGCTACACCTTC | CASSLEVLGNYGYTF
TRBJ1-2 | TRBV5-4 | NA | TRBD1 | TGTGCCAGCAGCGTGACAGGGAAGGGAGATGGCTACACCTTC | CASSVTGKGDGYTF
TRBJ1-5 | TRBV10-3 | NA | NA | TGTGCCATCAGTGATGGGGCAGTCTATCAGCCCCAGCATTTT | CAISDGAVYQPQHF
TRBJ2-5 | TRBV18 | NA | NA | TGTGCCAGCTCACCACCGCCGACCCAAGAGACCCAGTACTTC | CASSPPPTQETQYF
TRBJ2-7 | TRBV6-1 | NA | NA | TGTGCCAGCAGCGGAGCAGGTCACTACGAGCAGTACTTC | CASSGAGHYEQYF
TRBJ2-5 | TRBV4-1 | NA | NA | TGCGCCAGCGCTACACGGCGGGGTGGGACCCAGTACTTC | CASATRRGGTQYF
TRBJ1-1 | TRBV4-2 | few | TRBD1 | TGTGCCAGCAGCCAAGGTAGGGGACAGGGGCCTTCCGGGACTGAAGCTTTCTTT | CASSQGRGQGPSGTEAFF
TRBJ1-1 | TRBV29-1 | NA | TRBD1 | TGCAGCGTTGCAGGACTAGGGGGCGGCAGGACTGAAGCTTTCTTT | CSVAGLGGGRTEAFF
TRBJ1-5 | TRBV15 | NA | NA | TGTGCCACCAGCAGAACTAGTCTTAATCAGCCCCAGCATTTT | CATSRTSLNQPQHF
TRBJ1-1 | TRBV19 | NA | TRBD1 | TGTGCCAGTAGTTTAGGGACAGGGACTGGTTTGGCTGAAGCTTTCTTT | CASSLGTGTGLAEAFF
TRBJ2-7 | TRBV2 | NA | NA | TGTGCCAGCGTTGACCGGGCCTTAGCTTACGAGCAGTACTTC | CASVDRALAYEQYF
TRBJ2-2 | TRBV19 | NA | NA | TGTGCCAGTACCGTTTCGTATACCGGGGAGCTGTTTTTT | CASTVSYTGELFF
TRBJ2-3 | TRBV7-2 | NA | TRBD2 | TGTGCCAGCAGCCCTCTAGCGGGGGTCACAGATACGCAGTATTTT | CASSPLAGVTDTQYF
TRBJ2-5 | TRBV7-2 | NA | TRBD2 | TGTGCCAGCAGGCTCTCTAGCGGGGAGACCCAGTACTTC | CASRLSSGETQYF
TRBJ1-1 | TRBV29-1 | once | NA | TGCAGCGTTGGGTCTGGTGGGAACACTGAAGCTTTCTTT | CSVGSGGNTEAFF
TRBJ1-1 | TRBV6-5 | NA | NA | TGTGCCAGCAGTTACCGCAGGGTGTTGGGCACTGAAGCTTTCTTT | CASSYRRVLGTEAFF
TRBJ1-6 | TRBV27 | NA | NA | TGTGCCAGCAGTTTATGGCAGGGCTCACTCGATCGGGCACCCCTCCACTTT | CASSLWQGSLDRAPLHF
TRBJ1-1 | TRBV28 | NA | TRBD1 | TGTGCCAGCAGTCCGACAGGGATGGGGAACACTGAAGCTTTCTTT | CASSPTGMGNTEAFF
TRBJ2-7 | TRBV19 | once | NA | TGTGCCAGTAGTTCGCTTCTATCTCCGGACGAGCAGTACTTC | CASSSLLSPDEQYF
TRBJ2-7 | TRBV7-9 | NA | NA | TGTGCCAGCAGCTTGAACTATGGTTCTGACGAGCAGTACTTC | CASSLNYGSDEQYF
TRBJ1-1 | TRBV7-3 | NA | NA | TGTGCCAGCAGCCGACTCGTGGACACTGAAGCTTTCTTT | CASSRLVDTEAFF
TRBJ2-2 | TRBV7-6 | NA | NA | TGTGCCAGCAGCCCGCCCGGGGCCGGGGAGCTGTTTTTT | CASSPPGAGELFF
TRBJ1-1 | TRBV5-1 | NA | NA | TGCGCCAGCAGCTCGACCTCCATGAACACTGAAGCTTTCTTT | CASSSTSMNTEAFF
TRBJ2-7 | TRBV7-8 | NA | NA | TGTGCCAGCAGCTTAGCGGGGGGGCCCTACGAGCAGTACTTC | CASSLAGGPYEQYF
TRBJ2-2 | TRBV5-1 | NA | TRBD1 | TGCGCCAGCAGCCAGCTTGGGGACAGCCGCTACGGTGGGGAGCTGTTTTTT | CASSQLGDSRYGGELFF
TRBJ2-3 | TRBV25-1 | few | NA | TGTGCCAGCAGTGTCAGGGGCGCAGATACGCAGTATTTT | CASSVRGADTQYF
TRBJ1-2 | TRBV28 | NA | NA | TGTGCCAGCAGTCCAGGGGCTAACTATGGCTACACCTTC | CASSPGANYGYTF
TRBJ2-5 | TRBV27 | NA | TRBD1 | TGTGCCAGCAGTGAAGACAGGGGAGGTGAGACCCAGTACTTC | CASSEDRGGETQYF
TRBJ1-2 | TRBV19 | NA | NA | TGTGCCAGTAGTATTTTTCTCTCAGCTAACTATGGCTACACCTTC | CASSIFLSANYGYTF
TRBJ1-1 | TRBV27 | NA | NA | TGTGCCAGCAGTTTTGGAGGTGACACTGAAGCTTTCTTT | CASSFGGDTEAFF
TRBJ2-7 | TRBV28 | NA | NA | TGTGCCAGCAGTCCCGGGACCCCTCCCTACGAGCAGTACTTC | CASSPGTPPYEQYF
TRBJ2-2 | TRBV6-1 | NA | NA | TGTGCCAGCAGGGGCCGGAACACCGGGGAGCTGTTTTTT | CASRGRNTGELFF
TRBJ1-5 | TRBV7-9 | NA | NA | TGTGCCAGCGGTAGCAATCAGCCCCAGCATTTT | CASGSNQPQHF
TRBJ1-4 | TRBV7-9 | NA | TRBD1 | TGTGCCAGCAGCTCTCAGGGGGCGAAATATGAAAAACTGTTTTTT | CASSSQGAKYEKLFF
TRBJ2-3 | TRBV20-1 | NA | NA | TGCAGTGAGGGGGAAGATACGCAGTATTTT | CSEGEDTQYF
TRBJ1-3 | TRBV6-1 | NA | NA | TGTGCCAGCAGAGGAGACAGGCGCTCTGGAAACACCATATATTTT | CASRGDRRSGNTIYF